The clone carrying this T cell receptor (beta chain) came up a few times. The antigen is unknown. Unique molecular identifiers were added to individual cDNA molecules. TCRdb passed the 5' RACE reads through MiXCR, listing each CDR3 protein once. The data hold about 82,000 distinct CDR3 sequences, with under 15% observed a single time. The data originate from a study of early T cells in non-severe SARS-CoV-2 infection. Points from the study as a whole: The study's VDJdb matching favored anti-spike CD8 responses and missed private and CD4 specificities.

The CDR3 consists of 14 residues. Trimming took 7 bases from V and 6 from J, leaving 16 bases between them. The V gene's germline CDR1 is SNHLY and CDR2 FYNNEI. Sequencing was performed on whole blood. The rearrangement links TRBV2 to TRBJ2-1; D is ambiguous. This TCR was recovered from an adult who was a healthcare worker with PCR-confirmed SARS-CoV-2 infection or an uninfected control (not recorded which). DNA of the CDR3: TGTGCCAGCACCCTCGAGATTACTACCAATGAGCAGTTCTTC. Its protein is CASTLEITTNEQFF.